Here is one T cell receptor beta chain with its context. These data are taken from a study of CD8+CD57+ T cells in acquired aplastic anemia. CDR1 is SEHNR, CDR2 FQNEAQ, per germline (reference sequence). The CDR3 has 15 residues. Trimming left V 6 bases short and J 5 bases short, with 19 bases between. Only patients with CD8+CD57+ cell expansion on flow cytometry were chosen for sequencing. The template for TCR beta VDJ and CDR3 sequence profiling was genomic DNA. TCRdb reprocessed the reads with MiXCR, giving one entry per CDR3 protein. The repertoire includes roughly 170,000 distinct CDR3 sequences, 45% to 60% of them detected once, and 10% to 15% sits in the top ten.

The sequence came from a human donor with aplastic anemia. The sample taken for sequencing was sorted CD4+, CD8+, or CD8+CD57+ T cells (not recorded which) from PBMCs. J is TRBJ2-5 and V is TRBV7-9; the D call may be TRBD1 or TRBD2 (5 bases each). CDR3 region: CASSPNGGILETQYF. DNA for the CDR3: TGTGCCAGCAGTCCAAATGGGGGTATTTTGGAGACCCAGTACTTC.